This T cell receptor beta chain derives from a study of blood T cell repertoires in COVID-19. On the study more broadly: The study drew acute and convalescent COVID-19 samples from the United States, Italy and Spain. The cDNA or gDNA used as material had been derived from T cells, B-cell-depleted T cells, or PBMCs.

In the authors' workflow: Estimation of nucleated cell counts relied on the amplification of reference gene primers. The table came from immunoSEQ multiplex PCR; TCRdb's copy has only in-frame clones and leaves some out. The V and J calls and clone size are taken from that table; D and trimming were inferred from the DNA. The table lists 25,000 to 35,000 clones, about 90% of them singletons. Germline lookup yields CDR1 SGHRS and CDR2 YFSETQ. V gave up 0 bases and J gave up 5 bases; unmatched junction bases: 2. The CDR3 covers 14 residues. This clonotype originated in a man between 50 and 59 years old with active COVID-19. The chain combines TRBV5-1 with TRBJ2-1, with TRBD2 identical over 7 bases. Input material: peripheral blood. CDR3 bases: TGCGCCAGCAGCTTGGGGCTAGCGGACAATGAGCAGTTCTTC. This encodes CASSLGLADNEQFF.